Reported below is one T cell receptor beta chain. Here immunoSEQ multiplex PCR was the method, and the copy in TCRdb shows in-frame clones only, minus some. Of roughly 2.6 million clones listed, around nine tenths are singletons. The data were taken from a study of shared clonotypes between healthy human individuals. Only Caucasian adults living in Nashville, Tennessee made up the donor group. Trimming shortened V by 5 bases and J by 0 bases, and 10 bases separated the two germline ends. Germline CDR1 and CDR2: LNHNV and YYDKDF (reference sequence). The CDR3 runs 15 residues. The sequence was collected from a man between 18 and 35 years old in good health. The rearrangement uses TRBV15 and TRBJ1-4; D not certain. The sample consisted of naive CD4+ T cells sorted from blood. Subset indicated: CD45RA+ positively selected. The CDR3 DNA reads as TGTGCCACCAGCGAAGCTCCTGCAACTAATGAAAAACTGTTTTTT. Amino acid sequence: CATSEAPATNEKLFF.